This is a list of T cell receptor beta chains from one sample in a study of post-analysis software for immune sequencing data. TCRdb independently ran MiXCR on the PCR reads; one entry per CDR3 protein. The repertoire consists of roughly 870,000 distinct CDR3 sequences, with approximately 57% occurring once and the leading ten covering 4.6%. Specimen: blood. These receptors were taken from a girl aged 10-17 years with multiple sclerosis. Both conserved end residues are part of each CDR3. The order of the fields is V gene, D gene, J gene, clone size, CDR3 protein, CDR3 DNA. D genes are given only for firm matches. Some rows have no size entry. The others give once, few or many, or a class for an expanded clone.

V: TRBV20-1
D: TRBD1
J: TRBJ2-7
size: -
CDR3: CSARVGGKVNEQYF
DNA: TGCAGTGCTAGAGTAGGGGGCAAGGTCAACGAGCAGTACTTC

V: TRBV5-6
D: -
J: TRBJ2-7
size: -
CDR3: CASSLQPGAAYEQYF
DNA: TGTGCCAGCAGCTTGCAGCCGGGGGCGGCCTACGAGCAGTACTTC

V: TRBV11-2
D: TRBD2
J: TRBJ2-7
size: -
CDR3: CASSLTSGSQSQYF
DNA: TGTGCCAGCAGCTTGACTAGCGGGAGTCAGTCCCAGTACTTC

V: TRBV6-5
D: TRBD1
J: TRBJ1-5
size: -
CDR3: CASSLTGESNQPQHF
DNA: TGTGCCAGCAGTTTGACAGGGGAGAGCAATCAGCCCCAGCATTTT

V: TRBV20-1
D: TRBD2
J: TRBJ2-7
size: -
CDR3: CSARDAATSGVSYEQYF
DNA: TGCAGTGCTAGAGACGCAGCGACTAGCGGGGTCTCCTACGAGCAGTACTTC

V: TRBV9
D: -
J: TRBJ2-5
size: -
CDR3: CASSPSSGGGGETQYF
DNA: TGTGCCAGCAGCCCCAGTTCCGGGGGAGGAGGGGAGACCCAGTACTTC

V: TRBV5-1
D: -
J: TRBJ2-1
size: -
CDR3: CASSLVLATGNEQFF
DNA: TGCGCCAGCAGCTTGGTTTTGGCGACAGGCAATGAGCAGTTCTTC

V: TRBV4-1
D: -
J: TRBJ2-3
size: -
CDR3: CASSQDTSGGQSVRDTQYF
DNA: TGCGCCAGCAGCCAGGACACATCGGGGGGACAGTCGGTGAGAGATACGCAGTATTTT

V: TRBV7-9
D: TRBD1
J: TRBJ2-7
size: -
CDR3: CASSFRGFDYEQYF
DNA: TGTGCCAGCAGCTTCAGGGGGTTCGACTACGAGCAGTACTTC

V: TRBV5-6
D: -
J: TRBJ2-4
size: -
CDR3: CASSLVGTPLAKNIQYF
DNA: TGTGCCAGCAGCTTGGTGGGGACACCACTAGCCAAAAACATTCAGTACTTC

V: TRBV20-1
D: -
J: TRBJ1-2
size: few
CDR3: CSASQGNYGYTF
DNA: TGCAGTGCTAGTCAGGGGAACTATGGCTACACCTTC

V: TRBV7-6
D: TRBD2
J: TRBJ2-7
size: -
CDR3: CASSLAPPLAGALYEQYF
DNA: TGTGCCAGCAGCTTAGCCCCCCCTTTAGCGGGAGCGCTCTACGAGCAGTACTTC

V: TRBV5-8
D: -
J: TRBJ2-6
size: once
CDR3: CASSRGINSGANVLTF
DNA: TGTGCCAGCAGCCGCGGGATAAACTCTGGGGCCAACGTCCTGACTTTC

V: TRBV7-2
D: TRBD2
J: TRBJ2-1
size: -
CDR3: CASSPRAGGLYNEQFF
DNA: TGTGCCAGCAGCCCGCGAGCGGGGGGGCTTTACAATGAGCAGTTCTTC

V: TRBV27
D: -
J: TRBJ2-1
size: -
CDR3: CASSTYRYNEQFF
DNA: TGTGCCAGCAGTACCTACAGATACAATGAGCAGTTCTTC

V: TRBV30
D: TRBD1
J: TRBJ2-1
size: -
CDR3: CAWSTGGEQFF
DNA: TGTGCCTGGAGTACAGGGGGTGAGCAGTTCTTC

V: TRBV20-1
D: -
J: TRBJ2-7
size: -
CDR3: CSARDSPLDFSYEQYF
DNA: TGCAGTGCTAGAGATTCGCCCCTCGACTTCTCCTACGAGCAGTACTTC

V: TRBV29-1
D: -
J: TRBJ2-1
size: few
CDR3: CSVEPLPRVYSYNEQFF
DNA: TGCAGCGTTGAGCCTCTCCCGCGCGTTTACTCCTACAATGAGCAGTTCTTC

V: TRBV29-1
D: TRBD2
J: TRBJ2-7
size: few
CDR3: CSVGTSGEGYEQYF
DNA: TGCAGCGTTGGGACTAGCGGGGAAGGCTACGAGCAGTACTTC

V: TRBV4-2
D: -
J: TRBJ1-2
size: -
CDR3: CASSQDRLSHHGYTF
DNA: TGTGCCAGCAGCCAAGATCGTTTGAGCCACCATGGCTACACCTTC

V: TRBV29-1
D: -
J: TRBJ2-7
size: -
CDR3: CSVETVGNEQYF
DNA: TGCAGCGTTGAGACAGTGGGCAACGAGCAGTACTTC